The rows below give T cell receptor beta chains drawn from one sample of a study of T cell changes during pregnancy in multiple sclerosis. Profiling relied on immunoSEQ multiplex PCR, and the TCRdb table lists in-frame clones only, not all of them. The table lists tens of thousands of clones, around 93% of them singletons. The specimen was peripheral blood, collected in the second trimester of pregnancy. Receptors originate from a female donor with multiple sclerosis, enrolled in a pregnancy study. Each CDR3 is given with its conserved first and last residue. The D gene is left open where the match is weak. Clone size appears in some rows only: once, few, many, or a class for an expanded clone.

>.|TRBJ2-3|.|TRBV13
TGTGCCAGCAGCTTAGTACATGCAGGGGACACAGATACGCAGTATTTT
CASSLVHAGDTDTQYF
>.|TRBJ1-5|once|TRBV20-1
TGCAGTGCTAGTTTCGGGGAGCCCCAGCATTTT
CSASFGEPQHF
>.|TRBJ1-5|.|TRBV10-2
TGCGCCAGCCGCCCAGGAGGGGCGCGAGATCAGCCCCAGCATTTT
CASRPGGARDQPQHF
>.|TRBJ2-1|once|TRBV27
TGTGCCAGCAGTTCAGGACTACCTTACAATGAGCAGTTCTTC
CASSSGLPYNEQFF
>.|TRBJ2-2|.|TRBV7-7
TGTGCTAGCAGCTTACTCGCAGGCCCGATGAACACCGGGGAGCTGTTTTTT
CASSLLAGPMNTGELFF
>.|TRBJ1-1|.|TRBV6-4
TGTGCCAGCAGTCAGGGTAGGGGCACTGAAGCTTTCTTT
CASSQGRGTEAFF
>TRBD1|TRBJ2-5|.|TRBV6-1
TGTGCCAGCAGTGAAAGTCTGGGACAGGGTTCCTTGACCCAGTACTTC
CASSESLGQGSLTQYF
>.|TRBJ2-7|.|TRBV19
TGTGCCAGTAGTATTGGAGACAGCTCCTACGAGCAGTACTTC
CASSIGDSSYEQYF
>.|TRBJ2-7|.|TRBV27
TGTGCCAGCAGTTTACTGACATCCTACGAGCAGTACTTC
CASSLLTSYEQYF
>TRBD2|TRBJ2-1|.|TRBV6-5
TGTGCCAGCAGAGTTGGACTAGCCTACAATGAGCAGTTCTTC
CASRVGLAYNEQFF
>TRBD1|TRBJ2-7|.|TRBV2
TGTGCCAGCAGGAGCCGGGACAGAGGGCCCTACGAGCAGTACTTC
CASRSRDRGPYEQYF